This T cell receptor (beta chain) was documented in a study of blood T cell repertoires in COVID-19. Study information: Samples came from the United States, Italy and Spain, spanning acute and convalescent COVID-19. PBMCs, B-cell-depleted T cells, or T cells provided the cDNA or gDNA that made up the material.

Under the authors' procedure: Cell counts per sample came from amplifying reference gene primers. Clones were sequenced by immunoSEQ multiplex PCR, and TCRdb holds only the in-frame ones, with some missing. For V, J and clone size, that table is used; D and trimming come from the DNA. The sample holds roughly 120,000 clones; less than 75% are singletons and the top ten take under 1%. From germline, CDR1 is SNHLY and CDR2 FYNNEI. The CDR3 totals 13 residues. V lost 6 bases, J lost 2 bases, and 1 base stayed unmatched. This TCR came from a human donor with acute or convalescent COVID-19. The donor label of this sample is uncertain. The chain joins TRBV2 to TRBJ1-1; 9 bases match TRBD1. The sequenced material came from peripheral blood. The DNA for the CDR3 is TGTGCCAGCAGGGACAGGGGTAACACTGAAGCTTTCTTT. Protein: CASRDRGNTEAFF.